One T cell receptor (beta chain) is described in this entry. What it binds is unknown. CDR3 length: 17 amino acids. The trim removed 0 bases at V and 2 bases at J, leaving 6 bases unmatched. Germline V CDR1 and CDR2: SGHRS, YFSETQ. This sample was included in a study of cytomegalovirus exposure and HLA in healthy donors. Points from the study as a whole: Most TCR beta V segments were productive about 90% or about 30% of the time in an earlier analysis. Available immune exposure information covered CMV serostatus only.

PCR used 60 Vbeta primers and 13 Jbeta primers. This table comes from immunoSEQ multiplex PCR, and its TCRdb copy is limited to in-frame clones, with some not included. The sample lists about 190,000 clones; around four fifths were seen once. Every donor was a healthy person donating bone marrow. Sequenced material: PBMCs. This receptor was obtained from a man aged 35 to 55 in good health and CMV-seropositive. The J gene is TRBJ2-1, the V gene TRBV5-1; 9 positions agree with TRBD1. The CDR3 bases are TGCGCCAGCAGCTTGGATCCGGGACAGGGCCCCTACAATGAGCAGTTCTTC. Amino acids: CASSLDPGQGPYNEQFF.